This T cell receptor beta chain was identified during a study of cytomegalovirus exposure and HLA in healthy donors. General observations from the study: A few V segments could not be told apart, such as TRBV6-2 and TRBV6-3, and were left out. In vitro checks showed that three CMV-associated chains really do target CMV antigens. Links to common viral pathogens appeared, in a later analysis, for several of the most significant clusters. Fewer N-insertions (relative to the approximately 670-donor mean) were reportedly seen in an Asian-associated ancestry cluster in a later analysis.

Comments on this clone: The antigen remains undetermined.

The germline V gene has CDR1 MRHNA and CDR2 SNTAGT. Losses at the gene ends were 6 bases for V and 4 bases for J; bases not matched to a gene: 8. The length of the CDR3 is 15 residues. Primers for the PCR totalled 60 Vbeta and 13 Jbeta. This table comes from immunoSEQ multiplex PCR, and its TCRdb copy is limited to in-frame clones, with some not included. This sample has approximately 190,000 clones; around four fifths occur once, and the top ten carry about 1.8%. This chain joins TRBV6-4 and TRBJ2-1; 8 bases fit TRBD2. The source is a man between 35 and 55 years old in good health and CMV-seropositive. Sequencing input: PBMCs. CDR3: CASRANSGTYNEQFF. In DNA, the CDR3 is TGTGCCAGCAGGGCCAATAGCGGGACATACAATGAGCAGTTCTTC.